The 20 T cell receptor beta chains reported below all come from one sample, sequenced in a study of blood T cell repertoires in COVID-19. Method: immunoSEQ multiplex PCR; TCRdb's copy keeps in-frame clones and lacks some. The data hold about 270,000 clones, with around nine tenths observed a single time. The sequencing sample was made of peripheral blood. Receptors originate from a man aged 35-49 years with active or convalescent COVID-19.

The chain joins TRBV28 to TRBJ1-5; D gene uncertain. Per the germline V gene, CDR1 is MDHEN and CDR2 is SYDVKM. The CDR3 is made up of 14 amino acids. V lost 2 bases and J lost 6, with 11 bases in between. The CDR3 region is CASSLGGWRQPQHF. Written as DNA, the CDR3 is TGTGCCAGCAGTTTAGGAGGGTGGCGTCAGCCCCAGCATTTT.

The J gene is TRBJ1-1, the V gene TRBV15; 9 nucleotides agree with TRBD1. There are 14 residues in the CDR3. The germline gives CDR1 LNHNV, CDR2 YYDKDF (reference sequence). The junction had 5 bases not matched to a gene; V was cut back by 4 bases and J by 5 bases. CDR3 amino acids: CATSKDRGSTEAFF. CDR3 nucleotides: TGTGCCACCAGCAAGGACAGGGGCAGTACTGAAGCTTTCTTT.

The chain employs TRBV6-5 and TRBJ1-4; D not certain. The CDR3 is made up of 13 amino acids. Germline V lookup: CDR1 MNHEY, CDR2 SVGAGI. The V and J ends lost 8 bases and 5 bases respectively, with 12 bases between them. The CDR3: CASWPGLNEKLFF. The CDR3 DNA reads TGTGCCAGCTGGCCAGGCCTAAATGAAAAACTGTTTTTT.

V is TRBV2 and J is TRBJ2-3; the match to TRBD2 covers 8 bases. V gave up 4 bases and J gave up 0 bases; unmatched junction bases: 12. The CDR3 totals 18 residues. Germline-derived CDR1 and CDR2 are SNHLY and FYNNEI. The CDR3 sequence is CASSGEAGEVVSTDTQYF. As DNA, the CDR3 is TGTGCCAGCAGTGGGGAAGCGGGAGAGGTCGTAAGCACAGATACGCAGTATTTT.

In this sample, this clone turned up a few times. This rearrangement joins TRBV20-1 to TRBJ2-3; D remains ambiguous. The CDR3 contains 13 residues. CDR1 is DFQATT and CDR2 is SNEGSKA in the germline V gene (reference sequence). V gave up 3 bases and J gave up 2 bases, with 9 bases separating them. CDR3 amino acids: CSASLAVTDTQYF. For the CDR3, the DNA is TGCAGTGCTAGTTTGGCGGTCACAGATACGCAGTATTTT.

This rearrangement joins TRBV3-1 (or the pseudogene TRBV3-2) to TRBJ1-2, with 9 bases aligning to TRBD1. CDR3 length equals 15 residues. J was trimmed by 6 bases and V by 2 bases; bases with no gene match: 7. Per the germline V gene, CDR1 is LGHDT and CDR2 is YNNKEL (reference sequence). The CDR3 here is CASSQLDRGKDGYTF. The CDR3 bases are TGTGCCAGCAGCCAACTGGACAGGGGAAAGGATGGCTACACCTTC.

This clone is a singleton in its sample. The rearrangement links TRBV9 to TRBJ2-7; 8 bases agree with TRBD1. CDR1 and CDR2 (germline): SGDLS, YYNGEE. The CDR3 covers 16 residues. V lost 3 bases, J lost 5 bases, and 13 bases stayed unmatched. The CDR3 protein is CASSAPERTGNNEQYF. The CDR3 DNA reads TGTGCCAGCAGCGCCCCAGAGAGGACAGGGAACAACGAGCAGTACTTC.

The rearrangement uses TRBV7-2 and TRBJ2-3, with TRBD2 identical over 12 bases. Unmatched junction bases numbered 7, after V lost 6 bases and J lost 9 bases. This CDR3 contains 14 residues. Germline CDR1 is SGHTA and CDR2 is FQGNSA. CDR3 residues: CASSSTTSGGTQYF. The CDR3 region has the DNA TGTGCCAGCAGTTCCACGACTAGCGGGGGAACGCAGTATTTT.

The CDR3 is CASSFIAGANTGELFF. In nucleotides, the CDR3 is TGCGCCAGCAGTTTCATAGCGGGGGCGAACACCGGGGAGCTGTTTTTT. The chain joins TRBV5-1 to TRBJ2-2; TRBD2 aligns across 9 bases. The CDR3 runs to 16 residues. Germline trimming cut 5 bases from V and 0 bases from J; bases unmatched to any gene: 5. Germline CDR1 is SGHRS and CDR2 is YFSETQ.

This clone was observed once. This chain links TRBV28 with TRBJ1-2; possible D gene TRBD1, 5 bases. Germline V gene sequence: CDR1 MDHEN, CDR2 SYDVKM. V was clipped by 3 bases and J by 6 bases, with 14 bases between them. The CDR3 loop spans 14 amino acids. CDR3 sequence: CASSLQAGIDGYTF. Here the CDR3 DNA reads TGTGCCAGCAGTTTGCAGGCAGGGATTGATGGCTACACCTTC.

The chain links TRBV9 to TRBJ1-6; 8 positions agree with TRBD1. CDR1 SGDLS and CDR2 YYNGEE come from the germline V gene. This CDR3 region has 16 residues. J lost 7 bases, V lost 0 bases, and 6 bases had no gene match. The CDR3 here is CASSVAPGGANSPLHF. The CDR3 DNA sequence: TGTGCCAGCAGCGTAGCCCCAGGGGGCGCGAATTCACCCCTCCACTTT.

The chain has TRBV5-6 and TRBJ1-5; no clear D. The V end lost 0 bases, the J end lost 2 bases, and 9 bases lay between the germline ends. The CDR3 is 15 residues long. Germline loops: CDR1 SGHDT, CDR2 YYEEEE. CDR3 loop: CASSLGGWGNQPQHF. Here the CDR3 DNA reads TGTGCCAGCAGCTTGGGAGGGTGGGGCAATCAGCCCCAGCATTTT.

This chain uses TRBV5-5 with TRBJ1-2; TRBD1 is a possible D gene (5 bases). Per the germline V gene, CDR1 is SGHKS and CDR2 is YYEKEE (reference sequence). Between the trimmed V and J ends, which lost 3 bases and 8 bases, there was a span of 14 bases. The CDR3 length is 13 residues. In DNA, the CDR3 is TGTGCCAGCAGCTCCCGACAGCCAGAGGGCTACACCTTC. Amino acid sequence: CASSSRQPEGYTF.

Notes on this clone: The same CDR3 can be traced to other DNA sequences in this sample. The chain carries TRBV9 and TRBJ2-2; the D gene is possibly TRBD1 (5 bases). The V and J ends lost 2 bases and 8 bases respectively, with 10 bases between them. Germline values: CDR1 SGDLS, CDR2 YYNGEE. CDR3 length: 13 amino acids. CDR3 in DNA: TGTGCCAGCAGCGTCGAACAGGCAGGGGAGCTGTTTTTT. It specifies CASSVEQAGELFF.

This sequence joins TRBV9 and TRBJ2-3; D call uncertain. The V end lost 5 bases, the J end lost 2 bases, and 6 bases lay between the germline ends. This CDR3 has 12 residues. Germline V gene data show CDR1 as SGDLS and CDR2 as YYNGEE. CDR3 sequence: CASRADTDTQYF. The CDR3 region has the DNA TGTGCCAGCAGGGCAGACACAGATACGCAGTATTTT.

Points on this clone: Other DNA sequences in the sample encode the same CDR3. The CDR3 sequence is CASSLGQIYGYTF. The CDR3 DNA reads as TGTGCCAGCAGCTTGGGACAGATCTATGGCTACACCTTC. The genes are TRBV5-4 and TRBJ1-2; D perhaps matches TRBD1 (5 bases). Germline loops: CDR1 SGHNT, CDR2 YYREEE (reference sequence). The CDR3 has 13 amino acids. V lost 0 bases, J lost 4 bases, and 7 bases lay in between.

The chain recombines TRBV19 with TRBJ2-3, with D perhaps matching TRBD1 (5 bases). There are 15 residues in the CDR3. Germline loops: CDR1 LNHDA, CDR2 SQIVND (reference sequence). The V gene lost 1 base and the J gene lost 0 bases, with 8 bases spanning the gap. CDR3: CASSIVKGSTDTQYF. CDR3 nucleotide sequence: TGTGCCAGTAGTATAGTGAAGGGGAGCACAGATACGCAGTATTTT.

This clone was observed a single time. The chain uses TRBV14 and TRBJ1-2; a possible D gene is TRBD1 (6 bases). V shed 4 bases and J shed 6 bases, with 15 bases lying between them. Looked up from germline, CDR1 is SGHDN and CDR2 is FVKESK. This CDR3 comprises 14 residues. The CDR3 DNA reads TGTGCCAGCAGCCCGACAGGCGGACATCATGGCTACACCTTC. The encoded protein is CASSPTGGHHGYTF.

The chain couples TRBV9 to TRBJ2-7; 7 positions agree with TRBD1. This CDR3 has 14 residues. Germline CDR1 is SGDLS and CDR2 is YYNGEE. Trimming at V came to 0 bases and at J to 2 bases, leaving 2 bases not matched to a gene. The CDR3: CASSVGGTAYEQYF. CDR3 nucleotide sequence: TGTGCCAGCAGCGTAGGGGGGACAGCCTACGAGCAGTACTTC.

The chain links TRBV7-9 to TRBJ1-1, with D hard to call. This CDR3 has 15 residues. Germline CDR1 is SEHNR and CDR2 is FQNEAQ (reference sequence). With 5 bases removed from V and 2 bases from J, the gap between germline ends came to 15 bases. CDR3 sequence: CASSAGPYENTEAFF. Written as DNA, the CDR3 is TGTGCCAGCAGCGCGGGTCCCTATGAAAACACTGAAGCTTTCTTT.